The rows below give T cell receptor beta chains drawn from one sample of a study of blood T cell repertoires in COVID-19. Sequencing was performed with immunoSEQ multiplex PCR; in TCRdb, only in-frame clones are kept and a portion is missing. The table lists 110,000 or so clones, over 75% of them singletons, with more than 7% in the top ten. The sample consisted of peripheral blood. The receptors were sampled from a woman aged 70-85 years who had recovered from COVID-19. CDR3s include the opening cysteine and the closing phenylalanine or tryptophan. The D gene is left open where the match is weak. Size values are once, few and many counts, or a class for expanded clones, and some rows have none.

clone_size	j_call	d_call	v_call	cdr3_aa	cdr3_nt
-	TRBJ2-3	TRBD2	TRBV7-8	CASSPSGRANTQYF	TGTGCCAGCAGCCCTAGCGGGAGGGCGAATACGCAGTATTTT
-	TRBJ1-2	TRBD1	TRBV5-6	CASSPDTGTGDGGYTF	TGTGCCAGCAGCCCTGACACCGGGACAGGGGATGGTGGCTACACCTTC
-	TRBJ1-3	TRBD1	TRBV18	CASSVAGGSSGNTIYF	TGTGCCAGCTCCGTAGCAGGGGGCTCCTCTGGAAACACCATATATTTT
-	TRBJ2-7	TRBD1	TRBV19	CASSHTGGYEQYF	TGTGCCAGTAGTCATACAGGGGGCTACGAGCAGTACTTC
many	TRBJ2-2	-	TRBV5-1	CASSSPQRSNTGELFF	TGCGCCAGCAGCTCTCCCCAGCGCTCGAACACCGGGGAGCTGTTTTTT
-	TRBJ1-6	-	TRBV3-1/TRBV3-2	CASRRGDTYNSPLHF	TGTGCCAGCAGGAGAGGGGACACCTATAATTCACCCCTCCACTTT
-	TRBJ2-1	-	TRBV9	CASSLSGSRHEQFF	TGTGCCAGCAGTCTTAGCGGATCTCGGCATGAGCAGTTCTTC
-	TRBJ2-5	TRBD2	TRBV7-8	CASTPRRGGGETQYF	TGTGCCAGCACCCCTAGACGGGGGGGAGGGGAGACCCAGTACTTC
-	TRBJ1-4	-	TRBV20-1	CSASYRVRAGKLFF	TGCAGTGCTAGTTACAGGGTCAGGGCTGGAAAACTGTTTTTT
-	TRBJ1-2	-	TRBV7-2	CASSSSTGERGYTF	TGTGCCAGCAGCTCCAGTACGGGGGAACGGGGCTACACCTTC
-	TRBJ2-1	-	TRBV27	CASGVFGEQFF	TGTGCCAGCGGTGTCTTCGGGGAGCAGTTCTTC
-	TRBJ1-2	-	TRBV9	CASRAPGGIGGYTF	TGTGCCAGCAGGGCCCCCGGGGGGATAGGTGGCTACACCTTC
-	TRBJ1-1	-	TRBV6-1	CASSEVRGSDTEAFF	TGTGCCAGCAGTGAAGTACGGGGTTCGGACACTGAAGCTTTCTTT
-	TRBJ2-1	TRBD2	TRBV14	CASSQGGLAGVGEQFF	TGTGCCAGCAGCCAAGGGGGACTAGCGGGAGTGGGTGAGCAGTTCTTC
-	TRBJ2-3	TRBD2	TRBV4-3	CASSQGLAGGRGTQYF	TGCGCCAGCAGCCAAGGACTAGCGGGGGGGCGGGGTACGCAGTATTTT
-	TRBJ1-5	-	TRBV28	CASSPSGYSNQPQHF	TGTGCCAGCAGCCCCTCCGGGTATAGCAATCAGCCCCAGCATTTT
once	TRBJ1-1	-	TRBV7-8	CASSPQTDILNTEAFF	TGTGCCAGCAGCCCTCAAACCGACATCCTGAACACTGAAGCTTTCTTT
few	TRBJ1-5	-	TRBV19	CASSTQGIAQPQHF	TGTGCCAGTAGTACCCAGGGTATCGCTCAGCCCCAGCATTTT
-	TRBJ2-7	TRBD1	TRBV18	CASSPTPGQGVAEQYF	TGTGCCAGCTCACCCACCCCGGGACAGGGGGTCGCCGAGCAGTACTTC
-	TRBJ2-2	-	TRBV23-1	CASGGKRRTGELFF	TGCGCCAGCGGCGGGAAGAGACGCACCGGGGAGCTGTTTTTT
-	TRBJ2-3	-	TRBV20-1	CSAPRDTQYF	TGCAGTGCTCCTCGAGATACGCAGTATTTT
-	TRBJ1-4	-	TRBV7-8	CASSPWTYEKLFF	TGTGCCAGCAGCCCGTGGACATATGAAAAACTGTTTTTT
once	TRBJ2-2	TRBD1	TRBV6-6	CASSYGQGDTGELFF	TGTGCCAGCAGTTATGGACAGGGAGACACCGGGGAGCTGTTTTTT
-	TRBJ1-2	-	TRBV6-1	CASSEGAAGENLYGYTF	TGTGCCAGCAGTGAAGGGGCAGCCGGGGAAAACCTCTATGGCTACACCTTC
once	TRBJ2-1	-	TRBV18	CASSQRLGEAASYNEQFF	TGTGCCAGCTCACAAAGGCTGGGGGAGGCAGCCTCCTACAATGAGCAGTTCTTC
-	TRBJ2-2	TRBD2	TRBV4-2	CASSQVGLAHTGELFF	TGTGCCAGCAGCCAAGTGGGACTAGCCCACACCGGGGAGCTGTTTTTT
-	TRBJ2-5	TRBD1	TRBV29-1	CSVTPTGQTQYF	TGCAGCGTTACGCCGACAGGGCAGACCCAGTACTTC
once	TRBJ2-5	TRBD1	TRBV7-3	CASSLTGYETQYF	TGTGCCAGCAGCTTGACAGGGTATGAGACCCAGTACTTC
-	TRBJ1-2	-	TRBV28	CASSLSQGRGGYTF	TGTGCCAGCAGTTTAAGCCAGGGTAGGGGGGGCTACACCTTC
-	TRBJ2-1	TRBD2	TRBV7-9	CASRDPSGRAPNEQFF	TGTGCCAGCAGGGACCCTAGCGGGAGGGCCCCGAATGAGCAGTTCTTC
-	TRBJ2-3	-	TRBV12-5	CASGLGANTQYF	TGTGCTAGTGGTTTGGGCGCGAATACGCAGTATTTT
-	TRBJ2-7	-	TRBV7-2	CASSSGSSPVEQYF	TGTGCCTCCTCCTCAGGGTCATCCCCCGTCGAGCAGTACTTC
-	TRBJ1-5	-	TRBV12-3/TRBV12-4	CASTDGGQPQHF	TGTGCCAGCACCGACGGGGGTCAGCCCCAGCATTTT
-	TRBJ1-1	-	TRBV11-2	CASSLAQVSTEAFF	TGTGCCAGCAGCTTAGCCCAGGTGAGCACTGAAGCTTTCTTT
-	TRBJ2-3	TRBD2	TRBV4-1	CASNQRETDTQYF	TGCGCCAGCAACCAGCGGGAAACAGATACGCAGTATTTT
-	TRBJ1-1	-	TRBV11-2	CASSLGVGALNTEAFF	TGTGCCAGCAGCTTAGGGGTTGGGGCGCTGAACACTGAAGCTTTCTTT
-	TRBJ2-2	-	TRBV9	CATQRDQNTGELFF	TGTGCCACCCAGAGGGATCAGAACACCGGGGAGCTGTTTTTT
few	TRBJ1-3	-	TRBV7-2	CASSLGSSRSGNTIYF	TGTGCCAGCAGCTTAGGCTCTTCCCGGTCTGGAAACACCATATATTTT
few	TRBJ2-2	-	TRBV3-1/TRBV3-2	CASSQGEDPGRAGELFF	TGTGCCAGCAGCCAAGGGGAGGACCCCGGACGCGCCGGGGAGCTGTTTTTT
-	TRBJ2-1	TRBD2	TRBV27	CASSFFPPSGGAREQFF	TGTGCCAGCAGTTTCTTCCCTCCTAGCGGGGGGGCCCGAGAGCAGTTCTTC
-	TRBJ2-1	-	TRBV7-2	CASSRWGAGDNEQFF	TGTGCCAGCAGCCGCTGGGGGGCGGGGGACAATGAGCAGTTCTTC
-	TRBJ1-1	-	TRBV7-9	CASGGGLPNTEAFF	TGTGCCAGCGGTGGAGGGTTACCGAACACTGAAGCTTTCTTT
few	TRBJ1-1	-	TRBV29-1	CSVWGGTRIFGTEAFF	TGCAGCGTTTGGGGAGGGACCAGAATTTTTGGGACTGAAGCTTTCTTT
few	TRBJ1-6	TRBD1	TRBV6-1	CASSEVRDRESPLHF	TGTGCCAGCAGTGAAGTCCGGGACAGGGAATCGCCCCTCCACTTT
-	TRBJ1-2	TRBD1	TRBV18	CASSGRPGQGFNYGYTF	TGTGCCAGCTCAGGCAGACCGGGACAGGGATTCAACTATGGCTACACCTTC
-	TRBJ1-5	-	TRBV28	CASRYTAPHQPQHF	TGTGCCAGCAGGTATACAGCCCCCCATCAGCCCCAGCATTTT
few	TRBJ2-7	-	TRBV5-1	CASKNMTSSYEQYF	TGCGCCAGCAAGAACATGACTTCCTCCTACGAGCAGTACTTC
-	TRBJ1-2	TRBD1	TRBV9	CASREWTGGPYGYTF	TGTGCCAGCAGGGAATGGACAGGGGGCCCCTATGGCTACACCTTC
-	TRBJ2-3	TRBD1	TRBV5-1	CASSSAQGTDTQYF	TGCGCCAGCAGCTCGGCACAGGGGACAGATACGCAGTATTTT
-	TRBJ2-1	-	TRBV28	CASSLPTTGWVNEQFF	TGTGCCAGCAGTTTACCCACGACAGGTTGGGTCAATGAGCAGTTCTTC
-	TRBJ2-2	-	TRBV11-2	CASSYTTGLGELFF	TGTGCCAGCAGCTATACTACAGGGTTAGGGGAGCTGTTTTTT
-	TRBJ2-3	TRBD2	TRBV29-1	CSVEGMTSGDTQYF	TGCAGCGTTGAGGGGATGACTAGCGGGGATACGCAGTATTTT
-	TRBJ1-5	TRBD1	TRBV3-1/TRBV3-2	CASSQDNRGRRQPQHF	TGTGCCAGCAGCCAAGATAACAGGGGGCGCCGACAGCCCCAGCATTTT
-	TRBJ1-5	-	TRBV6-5	CASREQGGQPQHF	TGTGCCAGCAGGGAGCAAGGGGGACAGCCCCAGCATTTT
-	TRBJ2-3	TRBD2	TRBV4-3	CASSQTPGRNTQYF	TGCGCCAGCAGCCAAACGCCCGGGAGGAATACGCAGTATTTT
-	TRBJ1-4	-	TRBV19	CASTYFGIMGEKLFF	TGTGCCAGTACCTATTTCGGGATAATGGGGGAAAAACTGTTTTTT
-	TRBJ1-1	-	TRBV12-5	CASGLVGGEAFF	TGTGCTAGTGGTTTGGTCGGAGGTGAAGCTTTCTTT
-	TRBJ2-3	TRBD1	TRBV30	CAWRRGGVPTDTQYF	TGTGCCTGGAGAAGAGGGGGCGTCCCCACAGATACGCAGTATTTT
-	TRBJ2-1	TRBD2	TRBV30	CAWSGTSRRDEQFF	TGTGCCTGGTCCGGGACTAGCCGCCGGGATGAGCAGTTCTTC